A selection of T cell receptor beta chains follows, all from one sample in a study of a mutant IDH1 vaccine in newly diagnosed glioma. Generated by immunoSEQ multiplex PCR, the TCRdb table keeps only in-frame clones and is missing some. In the table there are some 40,000 clones, about 75% of which are singletons. Their specific antigens are unknown. Sequences were derived from PBMCs, sampled from a glioma patient whose treatment included an IDH1 peptide vaccine. These receptors were obtained from a man in his forties with glioma. The CDR3 runs from the conserved cysteine through the conserved F or W. A D gene is named only where the DNA matches it firmly. Expanded clones are given a class, and other clones once, few, many or no size at all.

TRBJ2-1,TRBD2,TRBV7-2,-,CASRAGLGHNEQFF,TGTGCCAGCCGGGCGGGACTAGGTCACAATGAGCAGTTCTTC
TRBJ2-3,-,TRBV4-3,-,CASSQEEGGVGDTQYF,TGCGCCAGCAGCCAAGAAGAGGGGGGGGTCGGGGATACGCAGTATTTT
TRBJ2-2,-,TRBV4-1,-,CASSQATADTGELFF,TGCGCCAGCAGCCAAGCGACAGCCGACACCGGGGAGCTGTTTTTT
TRBJ1-1,-,TRBV19,-,CASTAQGLGAEAFF,TGTGCCAGTACCGCACAGGGCCTGGGCGCTGAAGCTTTCTTT
TRBJ2-1,-,TRBV15,-,CATSRDGGAYNEQFF,TGTGCCACCAGCAGAGATGGGGGGGCTTACAATGAGCAGTTCTTC
TRBJ1-4,-,TRBV11-3,-,CASSPQVAAEKLFF,TGTGCCAGCAGCCCACAGGTGGCGGCTGAAAAACTGTTTTTT
TRBJ1-2,-,TRBV14,-,CASSLPLSYGYTF,TGTGCCAGCAGCCTTCCCCTGAGCTATGGCTACACCTTC
TRBJ2-2,-,TRBV7-2,-,CASSLRVTGREWLFF,TGTGCCAGCAGCTTAAGGGTTACAGGGCGGGAGTGGCTGTTTTTT
TRBJ2-1,-,TRBV27,-,CASSSANNEQFF,TGTGCCAGCAGTTCGGCGAACAATGAGCAGTTCTTC
TRBJ2-1,-,TRBV19,-,CASTPGASYNEQFF,TGTGCCAGTACCCCAGGGGCCTCTTACAATGAGCAGTTCTTC
TRBJ1-1,-,TRBV10-3,medium-sized,CAISESVNTEAFF,TGTGCCATCAGTGAGTCCGTGAACACTGAAGCTTTCTTT
TRBJ2-3,TRBD2,TRBV5-4,-,CASSIGTSGSPTQYF,TGTGCCAGCAGCATCGGGACTAGCGGGAGCCCCACGCAGTATTTT
TRBJ2-1,-,TRBV7-9,-,CASSPRTAPTDEQFF,TGTGCCAGCAGCCCTCGGACAGCCCCTACCGATGAGCAGTTCTTC
TRBJ2-3,TRBD2,TRBV7-2,-,CASSLAVSAGGPTDTQYF,TGTGCCAGCAGCTTAGCTGTATCGGCGGGAGGACCCACAGATACGCAGTATTTT
TRBJ2-5,TRBD2,TRBV19,-,CASSMGTSGRAETQYF,TGTGCCAGTAGTATGGGGACTAGCGGGAGGGCGGAGACCCAGTACTTC
TRBJ2-3,-,TRBV27,-,CASSSQAGIGTDTQYF,TGTGCCAGCAGTTCCCAGGCGGGGATTGGCACAGATACGCAGTATTTT
TRBJ1-1,-,TRBV7-9,-,CASSASGGTEAFF,TGTGCCAGCAGCGCCTCTGGAGGCACTGAAGCTTTCTTT
TRBJ2-2,-,TRBV27,-,CASSLYRNTGELFF,TGTGCCAGCAGCCTTTACAGGAACACCGGGGAGCTGTTTTTT
TRBJ2-1,TRBD2,TRBV7-9,-,CASSLGSSGPIPNEQFF,TGTGCCAGCAGCTTAGGTTCTAGCGGCCCAATACCTAATGAGCAGTTCTTC
TRBJ1-1,-,TRBV12-5,few,CATSEKSTEAFF,TGTGCTACATCGGAGAAATCCACTGAAGCTTTCTTT
TRBJ2-3,TRBD2,TRBV7-9,-,CASSLSGRPTDTQYF,TGTGCCAGCAGCTTAAGCGGGAGGCCCACAGATACGCAGTATTTT
TRBJ1-1,-,TRBV6-1,-,CASKYRNTEAFF,TGTGCCAGCAAATACAGAAACACTGAAGCTTTCTTT
TRBJ1-4,-,TRBV12-5,-,CASGSTDGERLFF,TGTGCTAGTGGTTCGACGGACGGGGAAAGACTGTTTTTT
TRBJ1-4,TRBD1,TRBV19,few,CASSIPGQRNEKLFF,TGTGCCAGTAGTATTCCGGGACAGCGTAATGAAAAACTGTTTTTT
TRBJ1-1,-,TRBV6-5,few,CASSSSTEAFF,TGTGCCAGCAGTTCGTCCACTGAAGCTTTCTTT
TRBJ1-1,-,TRBV5-8,-,CASSPILGGDADTEAFF,TGTGCCAGCAGTCCCATTCTAGGTGGAGATGCGGACACTGAAGCTTTCTTT
TRBJ1-5,-,TRBV6-5,few,CASNRENQPQHF,TGTGCCAGCAACAGGGAGAATCAGCCCCAGCATTTT
TRBJ2-4,-,TRBV5-1,-,CASSLDLGELAKNIQYF,TGCGCCAGCAGCTTGGACTTAGGGGAATTAGCCAAAAACATTCAGTACTTC
TRBJ2-7,-,TRBV19,-,CATQGVNYEQYF,TGTGCCACCCAGGGTGTTAATTACGAGCAGTACTTC
TRBJ1-2,TRBD1,TRBV5-1,-,CASSGTGLYGYTF,TGCGCCAGCAGCGGGACAGGACTCTATGGCTACACCTTC
TRBJ2-3,-,TRBV6-4,-,CASSEGQGATDTQYF,TGTGCCAGCAGTGAAGGGCAGGGAGCCACAGATACGCAGTATTTT
TRBJ1-2,-,TRBV7-2,-,CASSPTQGDNYGYTF,TGTGCCAGCAGTCCCACACAGGGAGATAACTATGGCTACACCTTC
TRBJ1-5,-,TRBV7-2,-,CASSFGRNQPQHF,TGTGCCAGCAGCTTCGGCCGGAATCAGCCCCAGCATTTT
TRBJ2-2,TRBD1,TRBV5-6,once,CASIFGQGAITGELFF,TGTGCCAGCATCTTTGGCCAGGGGGCGATTACCGGGGAGCTGTTTTTT
TRBJ1-4,-,TRBV9,-,CASSGGSGEKLFF,TGTGCCAGCAGCGGAGGGTCTGGTGAAAAACTGTTTTTT
TRBJ2-5,TRBD1,TRBV7-7,-,CASSLGTGGETQYF,TGTGCCAGCAGCTTAGGGACAGGGGGCGAGACCCAGTACTTC
TRBJ2-7,TRBD2,TRBV5-1,-,CASSLVSPSRGRPFYEQYF,TGCGCCAGCAGCTTGGTTAGTCCGTCACGCGGGAGGCCCTTCTACGAGCAGTACTTC
TRBJ1-3,-,TRBV7-8,once,CASSPVGGDGVTIYF,TGTGCCAGCAGCCCCGTCGGGGGGGATGGGGTTACCATATATTTT
TRBJ2-7,-,TRBV7-9,-,CASGLSDEQYF,TGTGCCAGCGGCCTATCTGACGAGCAGTACTTC
TRBJ2-7,-,TRBV7-9,-,CASSFHHEQYF,TGTGCCAGCAGCTTTCACCACGAGCAGTACTTC
TRBJ1-2,TRBD1,TRBV5-4,-,CASSPLWDSANGYTF,TGTGCCAGCAGCCCCCTCTGGGACAGTGCTAATGGCTACACCTTC
TRBJ1-2,-,TRBV9,-,CASSLGSPGLNYGYTF,TGTGCCAGCAGCCTCGGAAGTCCAGGCCTTAACTATGGCTACACCTTC
TRBJ2-1,-,TRBV5-1,medium-sized,CASSLEGRQNEQFF,TGCGCCAGCAGCTTGGAAGGACGCCAGAATGAGCAGTTCTTC
TRBJ2-1,-,TRBV7-9,-,CASSSRGGLDNEQFF,TGTGCCAGCAGCTCCCGCGGCGGACTTGACAATGAGCAGTTCTTC